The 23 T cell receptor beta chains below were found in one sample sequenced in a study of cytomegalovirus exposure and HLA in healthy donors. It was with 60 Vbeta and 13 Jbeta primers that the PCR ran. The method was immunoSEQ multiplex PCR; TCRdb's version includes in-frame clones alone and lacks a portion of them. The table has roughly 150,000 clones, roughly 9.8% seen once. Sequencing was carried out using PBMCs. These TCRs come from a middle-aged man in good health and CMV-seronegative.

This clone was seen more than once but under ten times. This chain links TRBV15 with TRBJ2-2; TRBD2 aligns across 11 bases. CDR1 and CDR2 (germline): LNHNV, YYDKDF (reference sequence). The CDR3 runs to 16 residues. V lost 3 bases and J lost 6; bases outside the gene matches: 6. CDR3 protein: CATSRELAGAAGELFF. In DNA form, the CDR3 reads TGTGCCACCAGCAGGGAACTAGCGGGAGCTGCCGGGGAGCTGTTTTTT.

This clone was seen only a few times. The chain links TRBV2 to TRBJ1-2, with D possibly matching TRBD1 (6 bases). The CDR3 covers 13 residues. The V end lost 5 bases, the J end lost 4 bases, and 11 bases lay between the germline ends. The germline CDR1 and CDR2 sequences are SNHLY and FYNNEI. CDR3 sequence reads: CASSPGQLYGYTF. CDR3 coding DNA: TGTGCCAGCAGTCCGGGACAACTCTATGGCTACACCTTC.

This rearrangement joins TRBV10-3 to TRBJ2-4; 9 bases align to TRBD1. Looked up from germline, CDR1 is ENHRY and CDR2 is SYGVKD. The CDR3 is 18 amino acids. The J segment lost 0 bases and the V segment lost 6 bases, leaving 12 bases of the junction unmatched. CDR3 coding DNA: TGTGCCATCAGCACAGCCGGGACAGGGAGGGAAGCCAAAAACATTCAGTACTTC. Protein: CAISTAGTGREAKNIQYF.

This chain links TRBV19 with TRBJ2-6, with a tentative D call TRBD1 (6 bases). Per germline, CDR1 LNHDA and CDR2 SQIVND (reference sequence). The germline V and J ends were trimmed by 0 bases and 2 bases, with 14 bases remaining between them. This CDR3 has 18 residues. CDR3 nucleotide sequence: TGTGCCAGTAGTATAGAGGGCAGGGGCAATCCTGGGGCCAACGTCCTGACTTTC. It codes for CASSIEGRGNPGANVLTF. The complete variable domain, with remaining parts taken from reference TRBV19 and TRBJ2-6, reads DGGITQSPKYLFRKEGQNVTLSCEQNLNHDAMYWYRQDPGQGLRLIYYSQIVNDFQKGDIAEGYSVSREKKESFPLTVTSAQKNPTAFYLCASSIEGRGNPGANVLTFGAGSRLTVL.

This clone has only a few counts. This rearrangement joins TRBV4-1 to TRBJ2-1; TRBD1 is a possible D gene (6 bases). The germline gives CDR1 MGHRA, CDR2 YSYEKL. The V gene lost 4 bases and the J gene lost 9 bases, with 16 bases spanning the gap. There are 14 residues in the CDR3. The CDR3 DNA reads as TGCGCCAGCAGCCCTCGGACTTCCAGGGGTGAGCAGTTCTTC. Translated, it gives CASSPRTSRGEQFF.

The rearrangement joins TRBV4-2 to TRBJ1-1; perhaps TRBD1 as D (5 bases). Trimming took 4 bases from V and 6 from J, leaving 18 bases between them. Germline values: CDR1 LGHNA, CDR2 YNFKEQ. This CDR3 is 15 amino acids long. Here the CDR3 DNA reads TGTGCCAGCAGCCCGCGAAAAGGGGAAAAACCTGAAGCTTTCTTT. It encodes CASSPRKGEKPEAFF.

In DNA form, the CDR3 reads TGTGCCAGCAGTTTACCGAGGGGCAGGGACTACACCGGGGAGCTGTTTTTT. Its protein is CASSLPRGRDYTGELFF. The V gene is TRBV28, the J gene TRBJ2-2; tentatively, D is TRBD2 (6 bases). V shed 2 bases and J shed 3 bases, with 16 bases lying between them. Germline CDR1 is MDHEN and CDR2 is SYDVKM. The CDR3 is 17 amino acids.

The CDR3 nucleotides read TGTGCCAGCGCGGTCCCCTACGAGCAGTACTTC. This codes for CASAVPYEQYF. The genes are TRBV28 and TRBJ2-7; D uncertain. Looked up from germline, CDR1 is MDHEN and CDR2 is SYDVKM. V lost 8 bases and J lost 2, with 7 bases in between. CDR3 length equals 11 residues.

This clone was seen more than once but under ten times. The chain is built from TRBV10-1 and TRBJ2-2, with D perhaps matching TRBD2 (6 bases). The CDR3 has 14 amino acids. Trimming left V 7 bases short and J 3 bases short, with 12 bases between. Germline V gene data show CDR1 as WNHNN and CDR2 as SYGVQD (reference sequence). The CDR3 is CASKRELDTGELFF. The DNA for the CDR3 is TGCGCCAGCAAACGGGAGTTAGACACCGGGGAGCTGTTTTTT.

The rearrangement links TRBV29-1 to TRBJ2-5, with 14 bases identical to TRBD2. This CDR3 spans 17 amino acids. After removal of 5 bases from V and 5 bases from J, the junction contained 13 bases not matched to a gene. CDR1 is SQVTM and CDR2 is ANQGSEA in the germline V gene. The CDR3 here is CSVLRRTSGGPGETQYF. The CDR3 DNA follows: TGCAGCGTTCTTCGCCGGACTAGCGGGGGGCCGGGGGAGACCCAGTACTTC.

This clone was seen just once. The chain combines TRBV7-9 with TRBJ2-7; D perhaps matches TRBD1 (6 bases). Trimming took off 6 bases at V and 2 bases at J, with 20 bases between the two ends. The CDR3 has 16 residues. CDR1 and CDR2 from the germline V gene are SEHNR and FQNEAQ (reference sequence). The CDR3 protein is CASSFMKGQGTYEQYF. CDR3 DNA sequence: TGTGCCAGCAGTTTTATGAAGGGGCAGGGGACCTACGAGCAGTACTTC.

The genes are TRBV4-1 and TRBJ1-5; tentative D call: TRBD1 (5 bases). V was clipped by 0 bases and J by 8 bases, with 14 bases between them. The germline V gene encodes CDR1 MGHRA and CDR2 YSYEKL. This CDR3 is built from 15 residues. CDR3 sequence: CASSQDQSGDEPQHF. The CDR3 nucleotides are TGCGCCAGCAGCCAAGATCAATCGGGGGACGAGCCCCAGCATTTT.

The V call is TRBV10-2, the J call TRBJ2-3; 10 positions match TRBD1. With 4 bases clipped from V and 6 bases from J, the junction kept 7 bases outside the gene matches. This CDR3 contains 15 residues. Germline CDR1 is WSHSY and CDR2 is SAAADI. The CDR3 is CASSGETGGLDTQYF. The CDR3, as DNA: TGCGCCAGCAGTGGTGAGACAGGGGGCTTGGATACGCAGTATTTT.

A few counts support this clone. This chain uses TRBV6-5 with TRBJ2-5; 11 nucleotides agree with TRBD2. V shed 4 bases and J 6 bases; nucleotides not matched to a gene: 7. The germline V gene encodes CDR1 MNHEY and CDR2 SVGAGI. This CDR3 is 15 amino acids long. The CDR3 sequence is CASSSIAGGGKTQYF. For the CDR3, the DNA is TGTGCCAGCAGTTCCATAGCGGGAGGGGGAAAGACCCAGTACTTC.

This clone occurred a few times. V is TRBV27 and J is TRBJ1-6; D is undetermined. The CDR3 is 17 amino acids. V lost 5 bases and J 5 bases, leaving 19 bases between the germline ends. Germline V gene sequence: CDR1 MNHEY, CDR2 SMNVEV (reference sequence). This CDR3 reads CASSPGFPGENNSPLHF. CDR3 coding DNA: TGTGCCAGCAGTCCAGGTTTCCCCGGGGAAAATAATTCACCCCTCCACTTT.

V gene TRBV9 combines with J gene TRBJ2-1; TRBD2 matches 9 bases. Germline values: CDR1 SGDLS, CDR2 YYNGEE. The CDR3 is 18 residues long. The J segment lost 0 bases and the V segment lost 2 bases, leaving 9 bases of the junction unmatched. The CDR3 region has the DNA TGTGCCAGCAGCGTGGCGGGAGGGTCCCTCAGCTCCTACAATGAGCAGTTCTTC. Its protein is CASSVAGGSLSSYNEQFF.

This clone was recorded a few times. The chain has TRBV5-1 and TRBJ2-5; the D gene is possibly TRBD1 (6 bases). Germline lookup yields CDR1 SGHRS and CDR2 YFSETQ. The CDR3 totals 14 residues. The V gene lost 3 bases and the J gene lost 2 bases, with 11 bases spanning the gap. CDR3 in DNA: TGCGCCAGCAGCTCGGGACAACGGCAAGAGACCCAGTACTTC. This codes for CASSSGQRQETQYF.

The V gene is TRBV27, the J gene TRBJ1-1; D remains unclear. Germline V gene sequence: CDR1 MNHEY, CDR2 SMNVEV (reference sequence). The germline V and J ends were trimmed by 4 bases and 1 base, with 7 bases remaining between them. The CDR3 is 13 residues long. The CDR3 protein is CASSSSGNTEAFF. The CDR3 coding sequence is TGTGCCAGCAGTTCCTCAGGGAACACTGAAGCTTTCTTT.

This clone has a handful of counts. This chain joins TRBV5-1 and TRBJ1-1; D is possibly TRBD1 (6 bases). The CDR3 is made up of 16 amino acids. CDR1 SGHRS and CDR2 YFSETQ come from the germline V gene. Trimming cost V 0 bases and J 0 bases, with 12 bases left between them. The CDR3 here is CASSLGGWDMNTEAFF. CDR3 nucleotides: TGCGCCAGCAGCTTGGGGGGATGGGACATGAACACTGAAGCTTTCTTT.

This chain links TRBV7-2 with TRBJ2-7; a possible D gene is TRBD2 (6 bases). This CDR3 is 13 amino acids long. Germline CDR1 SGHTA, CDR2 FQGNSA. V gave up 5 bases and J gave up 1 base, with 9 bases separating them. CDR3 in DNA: TGTGCCAGCAGCCCAGGGACTTCCTACGAGCAGTACTTC. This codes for CASSPGTSYEQYF.

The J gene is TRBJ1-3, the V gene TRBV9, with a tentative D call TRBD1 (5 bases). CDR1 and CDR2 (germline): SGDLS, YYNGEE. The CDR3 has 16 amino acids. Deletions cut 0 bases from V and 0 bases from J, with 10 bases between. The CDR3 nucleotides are TGTGCCAGCAGCGTAGTGTCCCAGGGCTCTGGAAACACCATATATTTT. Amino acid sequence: CASSVVSQGSGNTIYF.

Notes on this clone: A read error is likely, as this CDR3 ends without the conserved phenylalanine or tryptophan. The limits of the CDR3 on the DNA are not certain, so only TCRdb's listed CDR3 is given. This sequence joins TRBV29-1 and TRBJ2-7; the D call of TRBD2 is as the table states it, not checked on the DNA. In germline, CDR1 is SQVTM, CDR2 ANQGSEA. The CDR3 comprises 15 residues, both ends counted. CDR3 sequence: CSVVSLEGWPYEKYL.

The CDR3 here is CAWSVRFGTSGGGDTQYF. Written as DNA, the CDR3 is TGTGCCTGGAGTGTACGTTTCGGGACTAGCGGGGGGGGAGATACGCAGTATTTT. This sequence joins TRBV30 and TRBJ2-3; 16 bases are shared with TRBD2. V trimming: 0 bases; J trimming: 5 bases; junction bases outside the gene matches: 8. Looked up from germline, CDR1 is GTSNPN and CDR2 is SVGIG (reference sequence). The CDR3 totals 18 residues.